Below are 21 T cell receptor beta chains sequenced from a single sample in a study of cytotoxic CD8 clonotypes in ibrutinib-treated CLL. The assay was immunoSEQ multiplex PCR, and TCRdb's table has in-frame clones only and misses some. Altogether some 11,000 clones are present, 62% being singletons, with the ten largest covering roughly 25%. The sequencing here drew on PBMCs, taken before ibrutinib treatment. These receptors were collected from a human donor with chronic lymphocytic leukemia.

This chain joins TRBV28 and TRBJ2-1, with 7 bases matching TRBD1. Germline-derived CDR1 and CDR2 are MDHEN and SYDVKM. There are 15 residues in the CDR3. With 2 bases clipped from V and 2 bases from J, the junction kept 3 bases outside the gene matches. CDR3 protein: CASSLRGTAYNEQFF. CDR3 DNA: TGTGCCAGCAGTTTACGTGGGACAGCCTACAATGAGCAGTTCTTC.

The chain is built from TRBV29-1 and TRBJ1-1; D unclear. V was trimmed by 7 bases and J by 3 bases, leaving 6 bases between them. CDR1 is SQVTM and CDR2 is ANQGSEA in the germline V gene. The CDR3 runs 10 residues. This CDR3 is CSAMYTEAFF. The CDR3 DNA reads TGCAGCGCTATGTACACTGAAGCTTTCTTT.

The chain has TRBV6-4 and TRBJ2-3, with D possibly called TRBD1 or TRBD2 (5 bases each). Trimming stripped 0 bases from V and 0 bases from J, with 7 bases between. This CDR3 comprises 15 residues. From germline, CDR1 is MRHNA and CDR2 SNTAGT. DNA of the CDR3: TGTGCCAGCAGTGACTCGGGGGAGAGCACAGATACGCAGTATTTT. It yields the protein CASSDSGESTDTQYF.

The rearrangement links TRBV12-2 to TRBJ2-3. TRBV12-2 is a pseudogene locus. The CDR3 covers 16 residues. CDR3 coding DNA: TGTGCAAGTCGAGTGAGGGTCGGGGCTGAGACAGATACGCAGTATTTT. Translation gives CASRVRVGAETDTQYF.

The V and J genes are TRBV7-3 and TRBJ1-1, with TRBD1 matching over 7 bases. The trim removed 3 bases at V and 7 bases at J, leaving 14 bases unmatched. This CDR3 is 16 amino acids long. CDR1 and CDR2 from the germline V gene are SGHTA and FQGTGA. The CDR3 coding sequence is TGTGCCAGCAGCTTTAATAGGGGCGGACAGGCGGGTGAAGCTTTCTTT. This gives the protein CASSFNRGGQAGEAFF. The full variable domain, its missing parts supplied by reference TRBV7-3 and TRBJ1-1, is GAGVSQTPSNKVTEKGKYVELRCDPISGHTALYWYRQSLGQGPEFLIYFQGTGAADDSGLPNDRFFAVRPEGSVSTLKIQRTERGDSAVYLCASSFNRGGQAGEAFFGQGTRLTVV.

This clone came up a few times. The rearrangement links TRBV27 to TRBJ1-5, with D unclear. Germline V lookup: CDR1 MNHEY, CDR2 SMNVEV (reference sequence). This CDR3 has 14 residues. V lost 7 bases to trimming and J lost 1 base, with 11 bases between them. The CDR3 DNA sequence: TGTGCCAGCAAATCCCTCGGGAGCAATCAGCCCCAGCATTTT. As protein: CASKSLGSNQPQHF.

The gene calls are TRBV19 and TRBJ2-7; no clear D. The germline gives CDR1 LNHDA, CDR2 SQIVND (reference sequence). The ends were cut back, 3 bases at V and 2 bases at J, with 8 bases in the middle. The CDR3 has 13 residues. CDR3 nucleotide sequence: TGTGCCAGTAGTATCCGGAGCCCCTACGAGCAGTACTTC. Translating it yields CASSIRSPYEQYF.

The rearrangement joins TRBV5-1 to TRBJ1-6, with 8 positions matching TRBD1. The junction had 9 bases not matched to a gene; V was cut back by 0 bases and J by 10 bases. The CDR3 loop spans 16 amino acids. Looked up from germline, CDR1 is SGHRS and CDR2 is YFSETQ. CDR3 region: CASSLGQGAGKSPLHF. The CDR3, as DNA: TGCGCCAGCAGCTTGGGGCAGGGGGCAGGGAAGTCACCCCTCCACTTT.

The chain combines TRBV29-1 with TRBJ1-1; no firm D call. The CDR3 is 10 amino acids. Germline V gives CDR1 SQVTM, CDR2 ANQGSEA. Trimming removed 3 bases from V and 9 bases from J, with 8 bases in between. CDR3 sequence (DNA): TGCAGCGTTGACCAAGGGAAAGCTTTCTTT. Its translation is CSVDQGKAFF.

The chain has TRBV7-6 and TRBJ2-2; D unresolved. CDR3 length equals 13 residues. Trimming cost V 4 bases and J 2 bases, with 5 bases left between them. Germline CDR1 is SGHVS and CDR2 is FNYEAQ. The CDR3 loop reads CASSSPNTGELFF. CDR3 DNA sequence: TGTGCCAGCAGCTCCCCTAACACCGGGGAGCTGTTTTTT.

J is TRBJ2-3 and V is TRBV5-6; 7 nucleotides line up with TRBD2. This CDR3 spans 15 amino acids. Germline lookup yields CDR1 SGHDT and CDR2 YYEEEE. With V trimmed by 3 bases and J by 3 bases, 7 bases remained unmatched. The CDR3 loop reads CASSWGGGITDTQYF. In DNA form, the CDR3 reads TGTGCCAGCAGCTGGGGCGGGGGAATAACAGATACGCAGTATTTT.

This clone has only a few counts. The V call is TRBV19, the J call TRBJ1-2; D is unclear. The CDR3 sequence is 12 residues long. Trimming took 3 bases from V and 7 from J, leaving 9 bases between them. Germline V gene sequence: CDR1 LNHDA, CDR2 SQIVND (reference sequence). CDR3: CASSMEGTGYTF. The CDR3 DNA reads TGTGCCAGTAGTATGGAAGGTACTGGCTACACCTTC. Filled out from reference TRBV19 and TRBJ1-2, the complete variable domain reads DGGITQSPKYLFRKEGQNVTLSCEQNLNHDAMYWYRQDPGQGLRLIYYSQIVNDFQKGDIAEGYSVSREKKESFPLTVTSAQKNPTAFYLCASSMEGTGYTFGSGTRLTVV.

This chain uses TRBV5-4 with TRBJ2-2, with D perhaps TRBD2 (6 bases). CDR3 length: 15 amino acids. Germline CDR1 is SGHNT and CDR2 is YYREEE (reference sequence). V lost 1 base to trimming and J lost 8 bases, with 15 bases between them. The CDR3 DNA sequence: TGTGCCAGCAGCTTGATCCGGGGCGGGGCGGGGGAGCTGTTTTTT. Translated, it gives CASSLIRGGAGELFF.

This clone was observed a few times. The gene calls are TRBV4-3 and TRBJ1-1; D gene uncertain. This CDR3 spans 15 amino acids. CDR1 is LGHNA and CDR2 is YSLEER in the germline V gene. Trimming took 4 bases from V and 0 from J, leaving 12 bases between them. In DNA form, the CDR3 reads TGCGCCAGCAGCCCCCTCCCCGGGGTGAACACTGAAGCTTTCTTT. It specifies CASSPLPGVNTEAFF.

This chain joins TRBV18 and TRBJ2-7, with 15 bases lining up with TRBD2. Trimming removed 5 bases from V and 1 base from J; junction bases left unmatched: 15. The CDR3 extends over 20 amino acids. CDR1 KGHSH and CDR2 LQKENI come from the germline V gene. For the CDR3, the DNA is TGTGCCAGCTCATCACTCGGACTAGCGGGGGGGCCGGCTATATCCTACGAGCAGTACTTC. Translation: CASSSLGLAGGPAISYEQYF. Supplemented by reference TRBV18 and TRBJ2-7, the full variable domain reads NAGVMQNPRHLVRRRGQEARLRCSPMKGHSHVYWYRQLPEEGLKFMVYLQKENIIDESGMPKERFSAEFPKEGPSILRIQQVVRGDSAAYFCASSSLGLAGGPAISYEQYFGPGTRLTVT.

This sequence joins TRBV4-1 and TRBJ1-6; TRBD1 aligns across 7 bases. CDR1 and CDR2 (germline): MGHRA, YSYEKL. The CDR3 extends over 19 amino acids. Germline trimming cut 0 bases from V and 0 bases from J; bases unmatched to any gene: 8. The CDR3 protein is CASSQDLDRPSSYNSPLHF. The CDR3 DNA reads TGCGCCAGCAGCCAAGACTTGGACAGGCCGAGCTCCTATAATTCACCCCTCCACTTT.

J is TRBJ2-5 and V is TRBV11-3; 7 bases line up with TRBD2. Trimming cost V 5 bases and J 1 base; bases outside gene matches: 4. Germline V lookup: CDR1 SGHNT, CDR2 YENEEA. There are 14 residues in the CDR3. The CDR3 here is CASSGGGAQETQYF. DNA of the CDR3: TGTGCCAGCAGCGGGGGGGGAGCCCAAGAGACCCAGTACTTC.

This clone was seen more than once but under ten times. The chain recombines TRBV5-1 with TRBJ1-3, with 7 bases fitting TRBD1. Germline CDR1 is SGHRS and CDR2 is YFSETQ. The CDR3 runs 16 residues. Trimming cost V 4 bases and J 0 bases; bases outside gene matches: 7. The DNA for the CDR3 is TGCGCCAGCAGCCTAGATACAGGGGACTCTGGAAACACCATATATTTT. It encodes CASSLDTGDSGNTIYF.

The V and J genes are TRBV20-1 and TRBJ2-3, with D possibly TRBD1 on 6 matching bases. The germline CDR1 and CDR2 sequences are DFQATT and SNEGSKA (reference sequence). This CDR3 comprises 10 residues. The ends were cut back, 6 bases at V and 14 bases at J, with 15 bases in the middle. The CDR3 sequence: CSAGTRTGYF. The CDR3 coding sequence is TGCAGTGCAGGGACACGGACGGGGTATTTT.

The genes are TRBV7-9 and TRBJ2-7; a possible D gene is TRBD1 (6 bases). The germline CDR1 and CDR2 sequences are SEHNR and FQNEAQ (reference sequence). There are 14 residues in the CDR3. Trimming removed 1 base at V and 3 bases at J, with 10 bases between. The CDR3 spells CASSLGSGVYEQYF. In DNA, the CDR3 is TGTGCCAGCAGCTTAGGGTCAGGGGTCTACGAGCAGTACTTC.

The V gene is TRBV28, the J gene TRBJ1-4; 9 nucleotides agree with TRBD1. CDR3 length: 21 amino acids. Germline loops: CDR1 MDHEN, CDR2 SYDVKM. J gave up 2 bases and V 2 bases, and 18 bases lay outside the gene matches. CDR3 bases: TGTGCCAGCAGTTTAGGATTCCGGGACAGGGCCTGGTCGTCTACTAATGAAAAACTGTTTTTT. Its translation is CASSLGFRDRAWSSTNEKLFF.